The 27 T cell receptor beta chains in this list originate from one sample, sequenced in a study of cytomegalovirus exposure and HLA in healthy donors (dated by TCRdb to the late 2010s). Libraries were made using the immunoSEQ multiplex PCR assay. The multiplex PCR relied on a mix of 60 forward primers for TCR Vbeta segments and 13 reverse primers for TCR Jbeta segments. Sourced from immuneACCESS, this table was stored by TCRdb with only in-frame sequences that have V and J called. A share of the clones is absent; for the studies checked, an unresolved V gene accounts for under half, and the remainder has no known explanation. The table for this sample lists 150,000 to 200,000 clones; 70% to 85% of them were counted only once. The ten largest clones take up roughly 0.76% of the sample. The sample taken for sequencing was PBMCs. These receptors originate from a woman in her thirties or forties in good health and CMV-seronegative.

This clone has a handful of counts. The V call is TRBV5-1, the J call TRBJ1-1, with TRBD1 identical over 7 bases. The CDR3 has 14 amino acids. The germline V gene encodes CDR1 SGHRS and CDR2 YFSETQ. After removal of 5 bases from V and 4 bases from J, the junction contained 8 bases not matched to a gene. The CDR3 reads CASSPDREGTEAFF. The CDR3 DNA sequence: TGCGCCAGCAGTCCCGACAGGGAAGGCACTGAAGCTTTCTTT.

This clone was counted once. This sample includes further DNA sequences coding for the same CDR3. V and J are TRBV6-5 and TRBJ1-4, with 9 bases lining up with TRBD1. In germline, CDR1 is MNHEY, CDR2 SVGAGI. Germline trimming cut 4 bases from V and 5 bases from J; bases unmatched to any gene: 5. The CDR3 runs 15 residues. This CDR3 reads CASSLTGTGNEKLFF. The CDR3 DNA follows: TGTGCCAGCAGTTTAACCGGGACAGGGAATGAAAAACTGTTTTTT.

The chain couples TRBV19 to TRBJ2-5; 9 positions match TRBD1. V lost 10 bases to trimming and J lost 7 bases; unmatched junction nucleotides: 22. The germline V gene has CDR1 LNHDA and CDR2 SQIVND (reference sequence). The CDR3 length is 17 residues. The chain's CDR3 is CATRPSGTGSPRSTQYF. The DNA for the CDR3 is TGTGCCACTAGACCTTCCGGGACAGGGAGCCCACGGTCGACCCAGTACTTC.

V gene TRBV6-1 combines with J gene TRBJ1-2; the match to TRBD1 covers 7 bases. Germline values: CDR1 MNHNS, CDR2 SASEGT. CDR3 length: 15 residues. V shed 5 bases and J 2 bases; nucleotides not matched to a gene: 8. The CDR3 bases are TGTGCCAGCAGTAGGGGGCAGGGGATGAACTATGGCTACACCTTC. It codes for CASSRGQGMNYGYTF.

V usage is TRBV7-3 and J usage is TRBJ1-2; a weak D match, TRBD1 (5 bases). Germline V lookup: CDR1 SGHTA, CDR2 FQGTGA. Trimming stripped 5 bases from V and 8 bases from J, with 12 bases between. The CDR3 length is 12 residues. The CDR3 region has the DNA TGTGCCAGCAGCGGGAAGGGGCAGGGCTACACCTTC. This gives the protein CASSGKGQGYTF.

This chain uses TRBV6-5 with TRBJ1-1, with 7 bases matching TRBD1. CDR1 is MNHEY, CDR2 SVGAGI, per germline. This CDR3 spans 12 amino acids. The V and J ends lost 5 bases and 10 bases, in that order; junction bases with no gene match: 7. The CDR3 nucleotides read TGTGCCAGCAGTGCGCGACAGGGACCAGCTTTCTTT. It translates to CASSARQGPAFF.

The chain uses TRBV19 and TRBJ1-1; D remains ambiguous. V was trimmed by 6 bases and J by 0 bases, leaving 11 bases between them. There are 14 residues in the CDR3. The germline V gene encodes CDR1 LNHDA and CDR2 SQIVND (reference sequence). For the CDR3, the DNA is TGTGCCAGTAGCGAACAGAGAATGAACACTGAAGCTTTCTTT. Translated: CASSEQRMNTEAFF.

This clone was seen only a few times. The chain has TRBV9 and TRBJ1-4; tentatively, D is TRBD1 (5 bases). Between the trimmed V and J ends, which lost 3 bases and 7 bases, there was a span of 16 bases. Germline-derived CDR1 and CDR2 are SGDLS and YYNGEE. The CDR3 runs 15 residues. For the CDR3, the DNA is TGTGCCAGCAGCGCCAATAGGGGTTTTGGTGAAAAACTGTTTTTT. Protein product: CASSANRGFGEKLFF. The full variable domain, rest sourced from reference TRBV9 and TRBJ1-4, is DSGVTQTPKHLITATGQRVTLRCSPRSGDLSVYWYQQSLDQGLQFLIQYYNGEERAKGNILERFSAQQFPDLHSELNLSSLELGDSALYFCASSANRGFGEKLFFGSGTQLSVL.

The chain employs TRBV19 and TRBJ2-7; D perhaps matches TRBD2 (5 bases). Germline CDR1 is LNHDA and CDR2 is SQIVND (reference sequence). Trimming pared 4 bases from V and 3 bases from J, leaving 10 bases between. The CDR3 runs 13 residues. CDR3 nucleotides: TGTGCCAGTAGTAGAGCTCGGGGCTACGAGCAGTACTTC. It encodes CASSRARGYEQYF.

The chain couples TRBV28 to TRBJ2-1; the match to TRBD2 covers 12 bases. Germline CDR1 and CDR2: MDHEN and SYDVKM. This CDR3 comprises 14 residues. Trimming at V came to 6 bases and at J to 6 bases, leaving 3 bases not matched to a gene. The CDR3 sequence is CASRTSGSINEQFF. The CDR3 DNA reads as TGTGCCAGCAGGACTAGCGGGAGTATCAATGAGCAGTTCTTC. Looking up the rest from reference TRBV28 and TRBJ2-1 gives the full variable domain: DVKVTQSSRYLVKRTGEKVFLECVQDMDHENMFWYRQDPGLGLRLIYFSYDVKMKEKGDIPEGYSVSREKKERFSLILESASTNQTSMYLCASRTSGSINEQFFGPGTRLTVL.

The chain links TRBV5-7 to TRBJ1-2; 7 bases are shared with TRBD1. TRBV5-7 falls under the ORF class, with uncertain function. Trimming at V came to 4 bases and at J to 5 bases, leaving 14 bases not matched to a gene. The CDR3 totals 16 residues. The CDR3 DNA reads TGTGCCAGCAGCCGGGGACAGCTTCAAGGATGGTATGGCTACACCTTC. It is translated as CASSRGQLQGWYGYTF.

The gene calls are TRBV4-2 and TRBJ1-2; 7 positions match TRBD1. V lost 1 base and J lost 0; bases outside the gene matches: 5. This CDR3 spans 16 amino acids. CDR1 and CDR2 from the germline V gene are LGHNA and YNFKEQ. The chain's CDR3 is CASSQGATGANYGYTF. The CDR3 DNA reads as TGTGCCAGCAGCCAAGGGGCAACAGGGGCTAACTATGGCTACACCTTC.

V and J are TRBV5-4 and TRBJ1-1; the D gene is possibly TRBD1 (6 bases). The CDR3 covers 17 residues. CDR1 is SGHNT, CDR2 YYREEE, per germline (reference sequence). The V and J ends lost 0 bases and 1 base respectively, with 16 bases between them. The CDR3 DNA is TGTGCCAGCAGCTTGGGGGTAACAGGGCCTGGGAACACTGAAGCTTTCTTT. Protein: CASSLGVTGPGNTEAFF.

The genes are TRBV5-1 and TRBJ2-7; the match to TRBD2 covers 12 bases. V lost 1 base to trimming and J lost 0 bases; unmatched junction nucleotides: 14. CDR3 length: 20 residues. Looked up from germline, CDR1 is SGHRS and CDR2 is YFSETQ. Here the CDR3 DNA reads TGCGCCAGCAGCTTGCCCAATCGGACTAGCGGGACAAGGTACTCCTACGAGCAGTACTTC. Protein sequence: CASSLPNRTSGTRYSYEQYF.

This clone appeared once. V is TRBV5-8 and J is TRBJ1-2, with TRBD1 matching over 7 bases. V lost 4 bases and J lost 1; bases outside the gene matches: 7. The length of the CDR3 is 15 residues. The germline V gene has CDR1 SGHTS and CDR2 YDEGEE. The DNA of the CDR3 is TGTGCCAGCAGCCCCGGGACAGTCTTTAACTATGGCTACACCTTC. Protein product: CASSPGTVFNYGYTF.

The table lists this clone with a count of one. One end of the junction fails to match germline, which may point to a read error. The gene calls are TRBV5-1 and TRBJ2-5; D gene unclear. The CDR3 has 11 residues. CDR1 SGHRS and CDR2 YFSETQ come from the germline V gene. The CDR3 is CASRLVRTQYF. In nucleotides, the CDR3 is TGCGCCAGCAGATTGGTCCGGACCCAGTACTTC.

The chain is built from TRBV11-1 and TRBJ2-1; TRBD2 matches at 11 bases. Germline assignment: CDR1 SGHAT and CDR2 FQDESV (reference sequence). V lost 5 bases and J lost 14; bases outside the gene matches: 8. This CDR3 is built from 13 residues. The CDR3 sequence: CASSRGTSGMEFF. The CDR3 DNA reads TGTGCCAGCAGCAGGGGGACTAGCGGTATGGAGTTCTTC.

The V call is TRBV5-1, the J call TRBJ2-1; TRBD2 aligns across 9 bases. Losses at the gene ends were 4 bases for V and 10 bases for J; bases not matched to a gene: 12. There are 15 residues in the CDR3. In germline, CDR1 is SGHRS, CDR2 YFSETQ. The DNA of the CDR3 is TGCGCCAGCAGCCTGAAGCGGGAGGTACCCCGGGAGCAGTTCTTC. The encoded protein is CASSLKREVPREQFF.

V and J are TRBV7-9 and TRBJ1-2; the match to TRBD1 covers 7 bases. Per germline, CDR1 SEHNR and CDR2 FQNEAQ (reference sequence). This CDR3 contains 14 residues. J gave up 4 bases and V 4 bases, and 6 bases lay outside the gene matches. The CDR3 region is CASSYKQGTYGYTF. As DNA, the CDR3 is TGTGCCAGCAGCTATAAACAGGGGACCTATGGCTACACCTTC.

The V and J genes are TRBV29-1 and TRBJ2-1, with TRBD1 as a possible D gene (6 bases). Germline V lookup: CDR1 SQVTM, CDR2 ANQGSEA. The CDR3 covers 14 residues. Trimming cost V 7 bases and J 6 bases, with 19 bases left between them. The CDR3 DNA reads TGCAGCGCGGCCACCAGGGGAACGGCCAATGAGCAGTTCTTC. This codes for CSAATRGTANEQFF.

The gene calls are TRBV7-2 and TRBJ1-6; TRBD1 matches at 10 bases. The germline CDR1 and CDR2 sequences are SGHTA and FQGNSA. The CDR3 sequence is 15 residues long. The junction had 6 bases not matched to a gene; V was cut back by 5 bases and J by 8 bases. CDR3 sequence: CASSRDRGGDSPLHF. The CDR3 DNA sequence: TGTGCCAGCAGCCGGGACAGGGGAGGCGATTCACCCCTCCACTTT.

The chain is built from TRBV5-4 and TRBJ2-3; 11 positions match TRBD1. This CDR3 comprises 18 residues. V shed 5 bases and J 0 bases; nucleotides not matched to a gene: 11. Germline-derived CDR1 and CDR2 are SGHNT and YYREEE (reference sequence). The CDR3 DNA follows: TGTGCCAGCAGGGGTGGGGGGGACAGGGGGGTCAGCACAGATACGCAGTATTTT. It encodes CASRGGGDRGVSTDTQYF.

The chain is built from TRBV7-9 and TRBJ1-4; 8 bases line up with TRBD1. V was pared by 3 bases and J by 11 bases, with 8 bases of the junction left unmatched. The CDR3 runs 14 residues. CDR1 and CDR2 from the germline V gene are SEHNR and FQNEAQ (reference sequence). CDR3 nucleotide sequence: TGTGCCAGCAGCTTGGACAGGGCGGAGGGGAAACTGTTTTTT. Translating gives CASSLDRAEGKLFF.

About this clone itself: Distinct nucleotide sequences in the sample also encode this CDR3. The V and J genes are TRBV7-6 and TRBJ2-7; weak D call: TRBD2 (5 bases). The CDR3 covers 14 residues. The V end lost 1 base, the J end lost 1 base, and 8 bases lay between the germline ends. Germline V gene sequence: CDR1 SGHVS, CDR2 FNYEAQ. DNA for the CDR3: TGTGCCAGCAGCTTAGGCAGCGGATCCTACGAGCAGTACTTC. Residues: CASSLGSGSYEQYF.

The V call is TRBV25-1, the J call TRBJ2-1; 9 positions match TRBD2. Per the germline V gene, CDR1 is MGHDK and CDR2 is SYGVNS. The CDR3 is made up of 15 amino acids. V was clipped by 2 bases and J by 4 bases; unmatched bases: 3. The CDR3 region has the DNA TGTGCCAGCAGTGAACTGACTAGCGGTTACAATGAGCAGTTCTTC. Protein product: CASSELTSGYNEQFF.

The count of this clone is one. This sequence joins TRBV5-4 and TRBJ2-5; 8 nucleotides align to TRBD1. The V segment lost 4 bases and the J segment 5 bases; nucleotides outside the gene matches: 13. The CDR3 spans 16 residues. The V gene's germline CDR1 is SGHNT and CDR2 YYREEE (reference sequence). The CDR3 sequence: CASSLPRTGRTETQYF. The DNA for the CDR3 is TGTGCCAGCAGCCTACCCAGGACAGGGAGGACGGAGACCCAGTACTTC.

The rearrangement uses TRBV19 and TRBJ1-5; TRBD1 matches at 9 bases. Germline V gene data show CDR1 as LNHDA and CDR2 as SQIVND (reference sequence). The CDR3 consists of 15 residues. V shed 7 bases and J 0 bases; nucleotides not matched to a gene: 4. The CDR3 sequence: CASIRDRASNQPQHF. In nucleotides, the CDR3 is TGTGCCAGTATTAGGGACAGGGCTAGCAATCAGCCCCAGCATTTT. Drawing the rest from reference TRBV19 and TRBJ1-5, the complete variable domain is DGGITQSPKYLFRKEGQNVTLSCEQNLNHDAMYWYRQDPGQGLRLIYYSQIVNDFQKGDIAEGYSVSREKKESFPLTVTSAQKNPTAFYLCASIRDRASNQPQHFGDGTRLSIL.